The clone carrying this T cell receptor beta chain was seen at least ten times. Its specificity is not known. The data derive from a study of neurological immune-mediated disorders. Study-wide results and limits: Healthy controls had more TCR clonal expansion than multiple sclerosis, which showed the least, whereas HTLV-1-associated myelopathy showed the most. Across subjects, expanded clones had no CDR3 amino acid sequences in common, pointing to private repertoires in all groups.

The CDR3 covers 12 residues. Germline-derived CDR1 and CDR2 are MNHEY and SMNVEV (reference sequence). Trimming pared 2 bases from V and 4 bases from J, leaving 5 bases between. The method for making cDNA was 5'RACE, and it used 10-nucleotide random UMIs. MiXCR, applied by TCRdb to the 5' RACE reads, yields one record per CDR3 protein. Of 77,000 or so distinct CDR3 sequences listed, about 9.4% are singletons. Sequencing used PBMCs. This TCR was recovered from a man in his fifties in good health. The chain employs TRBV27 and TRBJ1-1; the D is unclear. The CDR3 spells CASSLRGTEAFF. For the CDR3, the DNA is TGTGCCAGCAGTTTACGTGGCACTGAAGCTTTCTTT.